This T cell receptor (beta chain) is from a study of radiation and T cells in renal cell carcinoma. Described time point: blood 4 weeks post-SBRT, at nephrectomy. Treatment defined: 15 Gy SBRT to primary tumor, nephrectomy 4 weeks later. Nephrectomy followed 15 Gy stereotactic body radiation by 4 weeks. After removal of 4 bases from V and 5 bases from J, the junction contained 8 bases not matched to a gene. The CDR3 length is 15 residues. CDR1 LGHNA and CDR2 YNFKEQ come from the germline V gene. Regarding the study as a whole: In blood, top tumor clones expanded by 2 weeks, shrinking by 4.

Profiling relied on immunoSEQ multiplex PCR, and the TCRdb table lists in-frame clones only, not all of them. This sample has some 97,000 clones, with 70% to 85% found just once. Notes on this clone: Its antigen is still unknown.

This TCR came from a man between 60 and 70 years old with renal cell carcinoma. This chain uses TRBV4-2 with TRBJ2-1; 7 bases match TRBD2. The material sequenced was blood, taken from a patient whose treatment included radiotherapy and nephrectomy. The DNA of the CDR3 is TGTGCCAGCAGCCGAAGATGGGGGGGAGACAATGAGCAGTTCTTC. It translates to CASSRRWGGDNEQFF.